This T cell receptor beta chain derives from a study of vaccination and CD4 T cells after COVID-19. CDR1 and CDR2 from the germline V gene are MNHEY and SVGEGT. The CDR3 covers 14 residues. Trimming removed 6 bases from V and 5 bases from J, with 16 bases in between. Worth noting for this clonotype: Its antigen is undetermined.

Findings of the study overall: Median SARS-CoV-2-reactive clonotype numbers rose nonsignificantly, 21 to 38.

Treatment reported: approximately nine-day PBMC culture with coronavirus spike peptide pools or control peptides (ViraFEST assay). Researchers used the Oncomine TCR Beta short-read assay to sequence DNA from cultured CD4+ T cells. TCRdb redid the calling of the PCR reads with MiXCR, one entry per CDR3 protein. The table records more than 10,000 distinct CDR3 sequences, approximately 45% of them present only once. The TCR sequence derives from a human donor who had recovered from COVID-19. The sample consisted of CD4+ T cells from blood, cultured in vitro, taken after SARS-CoV-2 vaccination. The rearrangement joins TRBV6-2 or TRBV6-3 to TRBJ2-5; D is perhaps TRBD2 (5 bases). CDR3 sequence reads: CASSNQWRGETQYF. Here the CDR3 DNA reads TGTGCCAGCAGCAACCAGTGGCGCGGGGAGACCCAGTACTTC.